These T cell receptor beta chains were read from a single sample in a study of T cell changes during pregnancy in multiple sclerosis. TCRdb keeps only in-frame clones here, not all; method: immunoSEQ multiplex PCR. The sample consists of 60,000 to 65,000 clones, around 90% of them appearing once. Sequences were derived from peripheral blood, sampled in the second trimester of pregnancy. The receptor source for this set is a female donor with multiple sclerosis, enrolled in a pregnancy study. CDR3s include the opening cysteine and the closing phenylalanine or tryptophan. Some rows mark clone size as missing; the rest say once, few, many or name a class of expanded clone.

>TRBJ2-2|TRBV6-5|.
CASSDRGAGELFF
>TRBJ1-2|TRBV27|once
CASSLGLGGSYGYTF
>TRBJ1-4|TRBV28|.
CASSYRDRNEKLFF
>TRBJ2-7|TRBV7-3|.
CASSPDGGGSYEQYF
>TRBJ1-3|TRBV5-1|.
CASSLGDRVSGNTIYF
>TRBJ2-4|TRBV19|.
CASSILAGGPNIQYF
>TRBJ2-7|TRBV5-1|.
CASSYGGAGEQYF
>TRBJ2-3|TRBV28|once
CASIRGAGMDTQYF
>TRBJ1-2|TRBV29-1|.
CSVLLDRFGYTF
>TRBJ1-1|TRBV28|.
CASSFGGTVMNTEAFF
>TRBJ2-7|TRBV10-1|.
CASAQTSGAYEQYF
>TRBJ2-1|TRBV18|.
CASSPVNEQFF
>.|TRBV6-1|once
CASSEASFGGTSYEQYF
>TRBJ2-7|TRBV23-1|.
CASSQSGTGGHIHEQYF
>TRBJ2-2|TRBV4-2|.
CASSQEPTSGSPGELFF
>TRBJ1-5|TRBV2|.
CASSYPTGGKQPQHF
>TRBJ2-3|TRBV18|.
CASSARAGAADTQYF
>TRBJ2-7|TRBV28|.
CASSLNPNYEQYF
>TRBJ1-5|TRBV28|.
CASSLWTGNQPQHF
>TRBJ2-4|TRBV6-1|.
CASREGLAKNIQYF
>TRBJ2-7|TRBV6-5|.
CASSKAGNYEQYF
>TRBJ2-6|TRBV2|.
CASSTNPGANVLTF
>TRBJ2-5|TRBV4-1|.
CASSQAILAGKETQYF
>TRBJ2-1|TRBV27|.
CASSELAGGGNEQFF
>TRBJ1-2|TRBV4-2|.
CASSQDLGQGAYYGYTF
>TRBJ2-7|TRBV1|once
CTSSPGGRGRSYEQYF
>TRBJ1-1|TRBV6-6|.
CASKADSLNTEAFF
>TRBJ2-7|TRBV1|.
CTSSQVGRASYEQYF
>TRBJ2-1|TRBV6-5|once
CASSPREAGEQFF
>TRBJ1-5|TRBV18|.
CASSPSGQPQHF
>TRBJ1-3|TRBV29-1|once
CSVEVESGNTIYF
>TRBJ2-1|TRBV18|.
CASSPPGWVDEQFF
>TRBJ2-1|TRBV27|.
CASSDSTAYNEQFF
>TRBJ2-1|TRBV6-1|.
CASRTRWEQFF
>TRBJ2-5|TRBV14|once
CASSQDAGLNQETQYF
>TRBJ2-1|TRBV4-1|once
CASSQVFGRSLAGVAEQFF
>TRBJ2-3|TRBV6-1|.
CASSDWGWEADTQYF
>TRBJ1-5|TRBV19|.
CASSKTGPNQPQHF
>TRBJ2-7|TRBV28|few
CAVTSNYEQYF
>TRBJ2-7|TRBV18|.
CASSPLGSDYGEQYF
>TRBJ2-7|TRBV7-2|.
CASSTTTLAPQYF
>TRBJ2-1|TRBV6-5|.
CASSLERSSYNEQFF
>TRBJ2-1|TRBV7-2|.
CASSPGLAGGSSYNEQFF
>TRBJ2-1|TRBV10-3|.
CAISEMGAGEGNEQFF
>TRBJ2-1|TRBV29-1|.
CSAYSGRVGNEQFF
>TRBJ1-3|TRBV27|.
CARLGLISGNTIYF
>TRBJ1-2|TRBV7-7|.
CASSSDSNYGYTF
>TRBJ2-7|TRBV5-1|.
CASSLVGTGRIGEQYF
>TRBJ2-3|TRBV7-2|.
CASGKWGGTVDTQYF
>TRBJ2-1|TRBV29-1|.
CSAEISEGNEQFF
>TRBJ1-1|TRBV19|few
CASSMGGGAEAFF
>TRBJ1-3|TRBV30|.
CAWSVTVSGNTIYF
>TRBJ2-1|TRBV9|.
CASSLSGSPNNEQFF
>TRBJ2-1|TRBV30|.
CAWSVSRAGPYNEQFF